The clone carrying this TCR beta chain was detected ten times or more. Its target is not known. The germline CDR1 and CDR2 sequences are SGHTA and FQGNSA. The length of the CDR3 is 15 residues. Germline trimming cut 5 bases from V and 8 bases from J; bases unmatched to any gene: 10. Sequenced patients had shown CD8+CD57+ cell expansion by flow cytometry. Severe acquired aplastic anemia was diagnosed in all patients. This sample was taken from a study of CD8+CD57+ T cells in acquired aplastic anemia. Across the whole study: Roughly 3 ug was the average amount of DNA from sorted CD4+ and CD8+ cells. Study results and limitations: Around 30 sequences, all CD8+ CDR3, were shared between patients and controls.

Genomic DNA provided the template from which TCR beta VDJ and CDR3 profiles were obtained. MiXCR, run by TCRdb on the reads, gives a single entry per CDR3 protein. The sample holds some 150,000 distinct CDR3 sequences, roughly 43% seen once. The V call is TRBV7-2, the J call TRBJ2-2; 8 nucleotides align to TRBD1. This sequence originates from a human donor with aplastic anemia. The specimen sequenced was sorted CD4+, CD8+, or CD8+CD57+ T cells (not recorded which) from PBMCs. The CDR3 sequence: CASSRIGRGRGELFF. The CDR3 DNA reads as TGTGCCAGCAGCCGAATAGGCAGGGGGCGAGGGGAGCTGTTTTTT.